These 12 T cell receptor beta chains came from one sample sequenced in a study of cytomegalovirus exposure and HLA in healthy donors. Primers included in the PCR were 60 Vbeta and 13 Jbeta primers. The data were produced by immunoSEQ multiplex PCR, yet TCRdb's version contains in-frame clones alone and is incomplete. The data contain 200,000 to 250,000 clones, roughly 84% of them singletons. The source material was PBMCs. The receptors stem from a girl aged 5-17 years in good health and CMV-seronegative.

CDR3 loop: CSVVSMRGQRDTEAFF. The CDR3 nucleotides are TGCAGCGTTGTTAGTATGAGGGGGCAGAGAGACACTGAAGCTTTCTTT. This chain uses TRBV29-1 with TRBJ1-1; 7 positions match TRBD1. V shed 4 bases and J 3 bases; nucleotides not matched to a gene: 14. Germline CDR1 SQVTM, CDR2 ANQGSEA. The CDR3 extends over 16 amino acids.

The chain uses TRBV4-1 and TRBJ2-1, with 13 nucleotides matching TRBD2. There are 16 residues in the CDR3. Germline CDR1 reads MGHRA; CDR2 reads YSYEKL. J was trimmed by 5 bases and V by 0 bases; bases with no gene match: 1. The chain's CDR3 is CASSQEGLAGDNEQFF. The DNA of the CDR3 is TGCGCCAGCAGCCAAGAAGGACTAGCGGGGGACAATGAGCAGTTCTTC.

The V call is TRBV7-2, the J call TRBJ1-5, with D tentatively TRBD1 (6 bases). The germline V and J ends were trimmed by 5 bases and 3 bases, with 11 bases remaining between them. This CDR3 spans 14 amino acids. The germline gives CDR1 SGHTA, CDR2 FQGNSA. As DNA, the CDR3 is TGTGCCAGCAGCCTTGACAGGATCAATCAGCCCCAGCATTTT. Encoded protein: CASSLDRINQPQHF.

The CDR3 protein is CASSTGTSGRVKDTQYF. The DNA for the CDR3 is TGTGCCAGCAGCACCGGGACTAGCGGGAGGGTGAAGGATACGCAGTATTTT. The chain links TRBV5-4 to TRBJ2-3, with TRBD2 identical over 16 bases. Looked up from germline, CDR1 is SGHNT and CDR2 is YYREEE (reference sequence). CDR3 length equals 17 residues. The trim removed 4 bases at V and 6 bases at J, leaving 8 bases unmatched.

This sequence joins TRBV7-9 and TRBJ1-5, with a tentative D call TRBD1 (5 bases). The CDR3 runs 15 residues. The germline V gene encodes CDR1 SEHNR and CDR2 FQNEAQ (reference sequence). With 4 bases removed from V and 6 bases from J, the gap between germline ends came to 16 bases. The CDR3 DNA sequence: TGTGCCAGCAGCTCCTGGGGACTTGAGAGTCAGCCCCAGCATTTT. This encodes CASSSWGLESQPQHF.

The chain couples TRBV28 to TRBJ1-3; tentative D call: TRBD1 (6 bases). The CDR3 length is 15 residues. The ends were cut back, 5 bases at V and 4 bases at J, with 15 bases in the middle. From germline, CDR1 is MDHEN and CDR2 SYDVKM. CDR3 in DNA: TGTGCCAGCAGTCAAACAGGGTTGGGGGGAAACACCATATATTTT. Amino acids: CASSQTGLGGNTIYF.

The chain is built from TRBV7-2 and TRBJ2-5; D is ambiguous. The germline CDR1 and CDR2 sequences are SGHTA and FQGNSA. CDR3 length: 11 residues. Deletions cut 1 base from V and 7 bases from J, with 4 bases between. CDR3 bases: TGTGCCAGCAGCTTAGATAGGACCCAGTACTTC. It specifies CASSLDRTQYF.

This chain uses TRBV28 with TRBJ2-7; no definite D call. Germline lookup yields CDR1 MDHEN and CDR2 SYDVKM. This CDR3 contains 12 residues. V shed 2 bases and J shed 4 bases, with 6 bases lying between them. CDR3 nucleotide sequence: TGTGCCAGCAGTTTAAGTCGGTACGAGCAGTACTTC. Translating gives CASSLSRYEQYF.

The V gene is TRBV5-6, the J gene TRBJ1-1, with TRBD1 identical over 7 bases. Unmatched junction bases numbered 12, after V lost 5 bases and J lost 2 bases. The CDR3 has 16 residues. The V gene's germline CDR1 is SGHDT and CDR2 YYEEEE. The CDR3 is CASSLYLGQKNTEAFF. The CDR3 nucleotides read TGTGCCAGCAGTCTATACCTGGGACAGAAAAACACTGAAGCTTTCTTT.

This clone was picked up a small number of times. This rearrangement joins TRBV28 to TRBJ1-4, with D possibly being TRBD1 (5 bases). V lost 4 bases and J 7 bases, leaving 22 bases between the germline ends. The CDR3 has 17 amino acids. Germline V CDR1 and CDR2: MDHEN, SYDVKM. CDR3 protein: CASSSISRRGTSEKLFF. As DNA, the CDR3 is TGTGCCAGCAGTTCTATTTCCCGGAGGGGTACGAGTGAAAAACTGTTTTTT.

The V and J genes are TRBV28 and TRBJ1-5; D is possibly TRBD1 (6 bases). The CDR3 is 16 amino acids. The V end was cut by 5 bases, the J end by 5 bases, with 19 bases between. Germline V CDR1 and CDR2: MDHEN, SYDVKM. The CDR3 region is CASSLTSGTYYQPQHF. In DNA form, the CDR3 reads TGTGCCAGCAGTCTGACCTCCGGGACATACTATCAGCCCCAGCATTTT.

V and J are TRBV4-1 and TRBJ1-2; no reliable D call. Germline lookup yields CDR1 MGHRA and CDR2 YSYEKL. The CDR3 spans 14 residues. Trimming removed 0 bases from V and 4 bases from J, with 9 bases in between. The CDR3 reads CASSQDGRPYGYTF. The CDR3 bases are TGCGCCAGCAGCCAAGATGGCAGGCCCTATGGCTACACCTTC.